This T cell receptor beta chain was sequenced during a study of blood T cell repertoires in COVID-19. Study as a whole: PBMCs, B-cell-depleted T cells, or T cells were the source of the cDNA or gDNA that made up the material.

The junction had 1 base not matched to a gene; V was cut back by 3 bases and J by 3 bases. Germline CDR1 and CDR2: MGHDK and SYGVNS. The CDR3 spans 14 residues. Measured with immunoSEQ multiplex PCR; TCRdb has only the in-frame clones, and not every one. The repertoire holds about 500,000 clones, with roughly 89% as singletons. The count of this clone is one. This TCR was sampled from a man between 18 and 35 years old with COVID-19, enrolled during active disease. The sample comprised peripheral blood. V is TRBV25-1 and J is TRBJ2-4; 8 nucleotides agree with TRBD1. The CDR3 region is CASSEGTGKNIQYF. DNA of the CDR3: TGTGCCAGCAGTGAGGGGACAGGCAAAAACATTCAGTACTTC.